The clone carrying this T cell receptor (beta chain) was seen a single time. The antigen is not known. Some clones are missing from TCRdb's copy, which holds only in-frame ones; the method was immunoSEQ multiplex PCR. The table has 190,000 or so clones, 88% seen once. This sample stems from a study of T cell responses to AZD1222 COVID-19 vaccine. Overall study results and limits: After two AZD1222 doses, spike-specific TCR breadth and depth rose versus day 0. The donor group comprised mostly white British people and more females; the analysis possibly underestimated clonal diversity. Vaccine-related CD4 TCRs covered spike, predominating at 160-218 and 743-854.

Some second doses came at about 4 weeks and others at about 12 weeks; these were pooled. The CDR3 length is 14 residues. V lost 7 bases and J lost 7; bases outside the gene matches: 12. Germline assignment: CDR1 MNHEY and CDR2 SVGAGI. V and J are TRBV6-5 and TRBJ2-7, with TRBD1 matching 8 bases. This TCR came from an adult who received the AZD1222 COVID-19 vaccine. Sequences were derived from peripheral blood, sampled 28 days after the second AZD1222 dose. The chain's CDR3 is CASTSDRVVKEQYF. The CDR3 DNA follows: TGTGCCAGCACCTCGGACAGGGTGGTGAAGGAGCAGTACTTC.